In its sample, the clone carrying this T cell receptor (beta chain) was seen a few times. This entry is derived from a study of blood T cells in healthy people across ages. Through a sample-barcoded 5' primer and a J-beta primer mix, a second PCR was run for 7 to 11 cycles. Each CDR3 protein gets one entry after TCRdb re-called the 5' RACE reads with MiXCR. The repertoire has 1.2 million to 1.5 million distinct CDR3 sequences, almost 60% of them found once; the top ten carry about 6.3%. CDR3 size: 13 residues. V dropped 1 base and J dropped 6 bases, with 9 bases sitting between them. Germline CDR1 is MGHRA and CDR2 is YSYEKL.

V usage is TRBV4-1 and J usage is TRBJ1-2; D is unclear. The sequence derives from a young man in good health. Sequenced sample: blood. The CDR3 protein is CASSQGGRDGYTF. CDR3 in DNA: TGCGCCAGCAGCCAAGGAGGCCGGGATGGCTACACCTTC.